This T cell receptor beta chain was recovered during a study of blood T cell repertoires in COVID-19. In the study overall: COVID-19 samples from acute and convalescent phases originated in the United States, Italy and Spain. In each case, the material was cDNA or gDNA derived from T cells, B-cell-depleted T cells, or PBMCs.

Germline CDR1 reads LGHNA; CDR2 reads YNFKEQ. The ends were cut back, 0 bases at V and 6 bases at J, with 15 bases in the middle. The CDR3 consists of 16 residues. In the authors' methods: Estimates of nucleated cell counts were drawn from the amplification of reference gene primers. Assay used: immunoSEQ multiplex PCR; TCRdb lists only in-frame clones, some missing. The DNA gave D and trimming, while V, J and clone size come from that table. The repertoire consists of approximately 160,000 clones, with less than 90% occurring once and the leading ten covering 3.5% to 4%. This clone was seen a few times.

The J gene is TRBJ1-5, the V gene TRBV4-2; tentative D call: TRBD1 (5 bases). Sequencing input: peripheral blood. The receptor's source is a woman aged 70-85 years with acute or convalescent COVID-19. In DNA form, the CDR3 reads TGTGCCAGCAGCCAAGATCAAATGGGGGGGAGTCAGCCCCAGCATTTT. Protein: CASSQDQMGGSQPQHF.